This T cell receptor (beta chain) appears in the sequencing data of a study of metastatic and nonmetastatic thyroid tumors. Germline CDR1 reads DFQATT; CDR2 reads SNEGSKA (reference sequence). CDR3 length: 12 residues. Each patient went into thyroid surgery without having received any treatment. Through MiXCR, TCRdb re-clonotyped the PCR reads. The table records several thousand clones, about 30% of them present only once. The sequencing sample was made of tumor tissue. V and J are TRBV20-1 and TRBJ2-1; 10 bases map to TRBD1. This TCR derives from a female donor with papillary thyroid cancer or a benign thyroid nodule (not recorded which). Some clones in this sample may be carry-over from other donors' samples. Here the CDR3 DNA reads TGCAGCTTCCGACAGGGGGCTGGTGAGCAGTTCTTC. This encodes CSFRQGAGEQFF.